This T cell receptor (beta chain) was captured by sequencing in a study of blood T cells in healthy people across ages. For the second PCR, which ran for about 7 to 11 cycles, a sample-barcoded 5' primer and a J-beta primer mix were used. Via MiXCR, TCRdb re-called the 5' RACE reads, giving one row per CDR3 protein. In the table there are fewer than 800,000 distinct CDR3 sequences, around a fifth of which are singletons. The source is a man between 65 and 79 years old in good health. The sample consisted of blood.

Here the CDR3 reads CASSPITAGSETQYF. The DNA for the CDR3 is TGTGCCAGCAGCCCTATAACCGCAGGGAGCGAGACCCAGTACTTC. The chain employs TRBV7-8 and TRBJ2-5, with D tentatively TRBD1 or TRBD2 (5 bases each). The CDR3 consists of 15 residues. The ends were cut back, 5 bases at V and 5 bases at J, with 18 bases in the middle. CDR1 SGHVS and CDR2 FQNEAQ come from the germline V gene.